The rows below give T cell receptor beta chains drawn from one sample of a study of blood T cell repertoires in COVID-19. TCRdb keeps only in-frame clones here, not all; method: immunoSEQ multiplex PCR. The sample contains fewer than 250,000 clones, more than 70% of which appear only once. The sequencing input was PBMCs or T cells enriched from blood (not recorded which). The receptors shown here come from a woman aged 18-30 years who had recovered from COVID-19. The CDR3 runs from the conserved cysteine through the conserved F or W. D genes are given only for firm matches. Size is stated for part of the rows, as once, few or many counts, or as a class when the clone is expanded.

>TRBV4-1|TRBJ2-7|-|-|17
TGCGCCAGCAGCCTAAGCTCAAGGGTAGCGGCCTCCTACGAGCAGTACTTC
CASSLSSRVAASYEQYF
>TRBV12-3/TRBV12-4|TRBJ2-7|-|-|13
TGTGCCAGCAGTTTACATCAGGGCTACGAGCAGTACTTC
CASSLHQGYEQYF
>TRBV5-6|TRBJ1-1|TRBD1|once|14
TGTGCCAGCAGCTGGGGGACAGGATACACTGAAGCTTTCTTT
CASSWGTGYTEAFF
>TRBV10-3|TRBJ1-3|-|-|16
TGTGCCATCAGTGAGGATCAGGGGAGCTCTGGAAACACCATATATTTT
CAISEDQGSSGNTIYF
>TRBV10-1|TRBJ1-4|-|-|16
TGCGCCAGGAACTTCGACACCAGAGCAACTAATGAAAAACTGTTTTTT
CARNFDTRATNEKLFF
>TRBV19|TRBJ2-3|TRBD2|-|20
TGTGCCAGTAGTATGAGGTGGACTAGCGGGGGGACTAAGAGCACAGATACGCAGTATTTT
CASSMRWTSGGTKSTDTQYF
>TRBV10-3|TRBJ2-3|-|once|15
TGTGCCATCAGTGACCAGATGCTGGGCACAGATACGCAGTATTTT
CAISDQMLGTDTQYF
>TRBV24-1|TRBJ1-1|TRBD1|-|15
TGTGCCACCAGTGATTCCGGGACAGAGGATACTGAAGCTTTCTTT
CATSDSGTEDTEAFF
>TRBV6-2/TRBV6-3|TRBJ2-3|TRBD2|-|13
TGTGCCAGCAGCATCACTAGCGGAGATACGCAGTATTTT
CASSITSGDTQYF
>TRBV18|TRBJ1-1|-|-|15
TGTGCCAGCTCAAAGGGGCAGGGGAAGGCCACTGAAGCTTTCTTT
CASSKGQGKATEAFF
>TRBV14|TRBJ1-2|TRBD1|many|13
TGTGCCAGCAGCCGGAGACAGGGTAATGGCTACACCTTC
CASSRRQGNGYTF
>TRBV5-1|TRBJ2-5|-|-|15
TGCGCCAGCAGCCTCGTCGGGGGGCCTTTGGAGACCCAGTACTTC
CASSLVGGPLETQYF
>TRBV24-1|TRBJ2-5|-|-|14
TGTGCCACCTCGAACAGACGGTCCCAAGAGACCCAGTACTTC
CATSNRRSQETQYF
>TRBV27|TRBJ2-5|-|-|15
TGTGCCAGCAGTTTGGGCAGGGGGGTGATCGAGACCCAGTACTTC
CASSLGRGVIETQYF
>TRBV7-2|TRBJ1-5|-|-|16
TGTGCCAGCAGCTTAGCGTCCGTTTATAGCAATCAGCCCCAGCATTTT
CASSLASVYSNQPQHF